The entry below gives a single T cell receptor beta chain sequence along with its context. The record originates from a study of cytomegalovirus exposure and HLA in healthy donors. Overall study: The same platform was used for the 120 or so validation repertoires as for the roughly 700 first-cohort repertoires, as reported in a later analysis.

The CDR3 is 14 amino acids. V was pared by 5 bases and J by 10 bases, with 10 bases of the junction left unmatched. CDR1 and CDR2 (germline): SGHVS, FQNEAQ. TCRdb keeps only in-frame clones here, not all; method: immunoSEQ multiplex PCR. The sample records tens of thousands of clones, approximately 81% being singletons. J is TRBJ1-4 and V is TRBV7-8; TRBD1 matches 7 bases. Sequenced input: PBMCs. This receptor was identified in a young woman in good health and CMV-seropositive. The CDR3 region is CASSIQGGAGKLFF. In nucleotides, the CDR3 is TGTGCCAGCAGCATTCAAGGGGGCGCCGGAAAACTGTTTTTT.